This T cell receptor (beta chain) was retrieved from a study of T cells in localized non-small cell lung cancer. Sequencing used immunoSEQ multiplex PCR; TCRdb keeps in-frame clones, though not all of them. The repertoire consists of around 1,600 clones, with over 15% occurring once and the leading ten covering approximately 15%. The CDR3 sequence is 13 residues long. Germline CDR1 and CDR2: KGHSH and LQKENI. Trimming removed 8 bases from V and 2 bases from J, with 11 bases in between. Sequencing used normal lung tissue next to the tumor, obtained before any cancer treatment. This receptor was taken from a female donor of 60 years or more with stage I lung adenocarcinoma. The chain links TRBV18 to TRBJ2-3; possible D gene TRBD1, 5 bases. The CDR3, as DNA: TGTGCCAGCGATACGACAGCCACAGATACGCAGTATTTT. It is translated as CASDTTATDTQYF.